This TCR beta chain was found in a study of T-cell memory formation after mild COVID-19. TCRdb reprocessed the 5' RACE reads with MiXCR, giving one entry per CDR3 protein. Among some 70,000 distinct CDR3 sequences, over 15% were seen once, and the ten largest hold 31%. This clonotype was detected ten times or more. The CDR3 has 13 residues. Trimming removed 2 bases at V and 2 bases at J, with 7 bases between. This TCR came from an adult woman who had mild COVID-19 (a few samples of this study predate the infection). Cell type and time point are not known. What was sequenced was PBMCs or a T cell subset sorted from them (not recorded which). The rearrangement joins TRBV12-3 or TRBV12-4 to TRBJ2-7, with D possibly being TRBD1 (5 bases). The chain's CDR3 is CASSLTRAYEQYF. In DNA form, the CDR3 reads TGTGCCAGCAGTTTAACCAGGGCCTACGAGCAGTACTTC.